The clone carrying this T cell receptor beta chain was counted a few times. Its antigen is currently unknown. This sample was included in a study of blood T cells in healthy people across ages. Study-wide results and caveats: Changes in expanded clonotypes were possibly confounded, as the CMV status of donors was unknown. Naive CD4+ cells and diversity were both higher in long-lived donors than in aged donors.

The CDR3 runs 14 residues. Germline values: CDR1 SGHVS, CDR2 FQNEAQ. Between the trimmed V and J ends, which lost 3 bases and 5 bases, there was a span of 13 bases. Sample-barcoded 5' priming and a J-beta primer mix drove a second PCR of about 6 to 12 cycles. Every single cDNA molecule received a tag from a template-switch adaptor with 12 random nucleotides. From the 5' RACE reads, TCRdb called clonotypes with MiXCR, one entry per CDR3 protein. Of 1.2 million to 1.5 million distinct CDR3 sequences listed, approximately 38% were seen once; the top ten hold roughly 7.9%. This clonotype was obtained from a woman between 18 and 29 years old in good health. The sequencing sample was made of blood. This chain joins TRBV7-8 and TRBJ1-1, with D perhaps TRBD1 (5 bases). In nucleotides, the CDR3 is TGTGCCAGCAGCTTGGGCAGGGTGGTAACTGAAGCTTTCTTT. Amino acids: CASSLGRVVTEAFF.